This entry is about one T cell receptor (beta chain). Its antigen target is currently unknown. No base qualities exist here, and no much larger clone lies one base off it. The CDR1 and CDR2 encoded by the germline V gene (reference sequence) are LNHDA and SQIVND. The CDR3 goes from the cysteine to the phenylalanine over 15 residues. Only the CDR3 portion is preserved as DNA: 45 bases, with reading frame beginning at the first base. Ends trimmed: V by 10 bases, J by 4 bases; bases unmatched to a gene: 12. Collaborating institutions collected whole blood in K2EDTA tubes following their own protocols. For TCRbeta analysis, collaborator samples were shipped as frozen whole blood, as isolated PBMCs, or as DNA extracted from either sample type. The sample is drawn from a study of blood T cell repertoires in COVID-19 (dated by TCRdb to 2020 to 2022). Regarding the study in general: The collaborator samples originated in the United States, Italy and Spain and spanned the acute and convalescent phases of COVID-19. Subjects who had been exposed to COVID-19, were actively infected with it, or had recovered from it provided the deeply sampled blood TCRbeta repertoires that made up the dataset. The repertoires were made available in a free public database intended to serve as a resource for research on the immune response to SARS-CoV-2. Samples came from the ongoing ImmuneRACE study (first 160 participants) plus 1,254 subjects from 6 global collaborators. The material from the prospective study consisted of cDNA or gDNA derived from T cells, B-cell-depleted T cells, or PBMCs. Nearly every sample came with metadata listing a de-identified subject ID, COVID-19 status, age in years and sex. HLA class I and class II types, where available, came from metadata supplied by the sample provider rather than from assay-based typing.

TCRbeta CDR3 regions were amplified from genomic DNA by means of the immunoSEQ Assay, a bias-controlled multiplex PCR. The original methods were these. The number of nucleated cells in each sample was estimated by amplification of reference gene primers within the assay. To quantify the absolute abundance of each unique TCRbeta CDR3 rearrangement, sequence reads were collapsed and filtered. For each sample, productive Simpson clonality was calculated by taking the square root of Simpson's diversity index across productive rearrangements. Held by TCRdb, this immuneACCESS table contains in-frame sequences only and omits some clones. Under half of the omission traces to an unresolved V gene where checked; the cause of the rest is unknown. From that table come the V and J calls and clone size; the DNA was used to work out D and trimming. In all, the sample holds some 99,000 clones, and around 80% of those were seen once. 24% of the sample is held by the ten biggest clonotypes.

Findings and caveats that apply to the study as a whole: How much clinical and demographic metadata was included differed by source and by participant, and the metadata was provided uncurated.

The sample was peripheral blood. This receptor chain uses TRBV19 and TRBJ2-3, with 9 middle bases fitting TRBD1. This TCR derives from a man aged 65 to 79 with acute or convalescent COVID-19. The DNA sequence is given as TGTGCCAACAACCCGACAGGGGGAGGCTCAGATACGCAGTATTTT. This yields the protein CANNPTGGGSDTQYF.